This TCR beta chain originates from a study of blood T cell repertoires in COVID-19. In the study overall: The United States, Italy and Spain supplied acute and convalescent COVID-19 samples. The analysed material was cDNA or gDNA that came from T cells, B-cell-depleted T cells, or PBMCs.

Authors' methods: Amplification of reference gene primers provided the estimated nucleated cell counts. Clones were sequenced by immunoSEQ multiplex PCR, and TCRdb holds only the in-frame ones, with some missing. From that table come the V and J calls and clone size; the DNA was used to work out D and trimming. The sample consists of about 120,000 clones, around three quarters of them appearing once. V shed 4 bases and J shed 9 bases, with 12 bases lying between them. The CDR3 is 12 residues long. Germline V CDR1 and CDR2: MGHDK, SYGVNS. This clonotype was obtained from a woman aged 55-75 years with acute or convalescent COVID-19. The rearrangement links TRBV25-1 to TRBJ2-5; the D gene is possibly TRBD2 (6 bases). The specimen was peripheral blood. The CDR3 DNA reads as TGTGCCAGCAGTGGGGGTTGGGAGGCCCAGTACTTC. This codes for CASSGGWEAQYF. The variable domain in full, completed from reference TRBV25-1 and TRBJ2-5, reads EADIYQTPRYLVIGTGKKITLECSQTMGHDKMYWYQQDPGMELHLIHYSYGVNSTEKGDLSSESTVSRIRTEHFPLTLESARPSHTSQYLCASSGGWEAQYFGPGTRLLVL.